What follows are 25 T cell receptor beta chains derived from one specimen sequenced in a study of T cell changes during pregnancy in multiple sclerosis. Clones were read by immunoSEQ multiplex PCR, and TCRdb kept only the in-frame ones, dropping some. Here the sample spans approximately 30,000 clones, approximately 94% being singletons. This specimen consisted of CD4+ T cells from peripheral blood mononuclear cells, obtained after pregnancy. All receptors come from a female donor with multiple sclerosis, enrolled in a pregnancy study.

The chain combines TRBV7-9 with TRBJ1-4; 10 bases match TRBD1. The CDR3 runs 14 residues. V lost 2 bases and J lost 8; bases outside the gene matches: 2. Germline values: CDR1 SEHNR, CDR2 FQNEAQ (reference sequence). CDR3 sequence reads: CASSLPDRGEKLFF. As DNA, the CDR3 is TGTGCCAGCAGCTTACCGGACAGGGGGGAAAAACTGTTTTTT.

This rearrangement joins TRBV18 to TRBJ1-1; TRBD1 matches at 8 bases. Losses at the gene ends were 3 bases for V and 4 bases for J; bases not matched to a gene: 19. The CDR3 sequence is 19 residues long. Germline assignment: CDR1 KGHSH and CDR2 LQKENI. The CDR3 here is CASSPRLGQGRDQGTEAFF. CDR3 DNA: TGTGCCAGCTCACCGCGACTCGGACAGGGTAGAGATCAGGGCACTGAAGCTTTCTTT.

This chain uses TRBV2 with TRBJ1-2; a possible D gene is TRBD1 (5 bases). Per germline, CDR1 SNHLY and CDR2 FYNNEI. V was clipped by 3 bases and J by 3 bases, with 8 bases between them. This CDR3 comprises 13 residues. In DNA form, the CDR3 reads TGTGCCAGCAGTGAGGGACTCGACTATGGCTACACCTTC. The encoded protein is CASSEGLDYGYTF.

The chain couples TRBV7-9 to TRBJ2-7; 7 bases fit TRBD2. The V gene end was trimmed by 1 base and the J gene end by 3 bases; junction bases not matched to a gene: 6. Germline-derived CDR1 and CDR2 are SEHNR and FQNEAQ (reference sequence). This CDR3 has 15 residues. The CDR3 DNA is TGTGCCAGCAGCTTAGTCAGCGGGGTCCTCTACGAGCAGTACTTC. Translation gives CASSLVSGVLYEQYF. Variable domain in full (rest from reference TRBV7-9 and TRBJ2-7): DTGVSQNPRHKITKRGQNVTFRCDPISEHNRLYWYRQTLGQGPEFLTYFQNEAQLEKSRLLSDRFSAERPKGSFSTLEIQRTEQGDSAMYLCASSLVSGVLYEQYFGPGTRLTVT.

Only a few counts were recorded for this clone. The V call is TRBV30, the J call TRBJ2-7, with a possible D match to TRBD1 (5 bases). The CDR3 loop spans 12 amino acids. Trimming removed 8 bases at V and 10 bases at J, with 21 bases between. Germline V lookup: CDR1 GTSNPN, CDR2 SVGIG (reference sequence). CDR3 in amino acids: CATSPGSASQYF. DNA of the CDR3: TGTGCCACCTCACCAGGGTCCGCGAGTCAGTACTTC.

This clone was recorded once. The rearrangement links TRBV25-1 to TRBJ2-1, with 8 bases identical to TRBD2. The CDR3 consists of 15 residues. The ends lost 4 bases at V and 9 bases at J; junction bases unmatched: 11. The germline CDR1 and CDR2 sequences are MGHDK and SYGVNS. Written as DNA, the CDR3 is TGTGCCAGCAGTGTCCTCGAGCGGGAGCGCGGTGAGCAGTTCTTC. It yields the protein CASSVLERERGEQFF.

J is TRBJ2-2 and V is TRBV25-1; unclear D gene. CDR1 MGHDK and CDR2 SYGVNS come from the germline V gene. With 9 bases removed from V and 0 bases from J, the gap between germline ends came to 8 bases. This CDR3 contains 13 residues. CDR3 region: CASTDTNTGELFF. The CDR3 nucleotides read TGTGCCAGTACAGACACGAACACCGGGGAGCTGTTTTTT.

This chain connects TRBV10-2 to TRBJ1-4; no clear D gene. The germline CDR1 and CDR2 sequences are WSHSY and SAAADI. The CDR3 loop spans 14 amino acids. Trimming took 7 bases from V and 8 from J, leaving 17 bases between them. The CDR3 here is CASTTVGPEEKLFF. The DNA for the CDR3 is TGCGCCAGCACCACGGTTGGTCCGGAGGAAAAACTGTTTTTT.

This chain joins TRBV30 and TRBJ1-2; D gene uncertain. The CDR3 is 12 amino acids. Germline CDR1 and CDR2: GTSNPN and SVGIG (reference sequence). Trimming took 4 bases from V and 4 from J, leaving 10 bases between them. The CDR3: CAWTYTGYGYTF. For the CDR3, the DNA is TGTGCCTGGACGTATACGGGCTATGGCTACACCTTC.

CDR3 in DNA: TGTGCCAGCAGCTTAGATTACAGAATGAACACTGAAGCTTTCTTT. This sequence encodes CASSLDYRMNTEAFF. This chain links TRBV7-9 with TRBJ1-1, with D unresolved. The CDR3 spans 15 residues. Trimming left V 1 base short and J 0 bases short, with 9 bases between. Germline values: CDR1 SEHNR, CDR2 FQNEAQ (reference sequence). The full variable domain, rest sourced from reference TRBV7-9 and TRBJ1-1, is DTGVSQNPRHKITKRGQNVTFRCDPISEHNRLYWYRQTLGQGPEFLTYFQNEAQLEKSRLLSDRFSAERPKGSFSTLEIQRTEQGDSAMYLCASSLDYRMNTEAFFGQGTRLTVV.

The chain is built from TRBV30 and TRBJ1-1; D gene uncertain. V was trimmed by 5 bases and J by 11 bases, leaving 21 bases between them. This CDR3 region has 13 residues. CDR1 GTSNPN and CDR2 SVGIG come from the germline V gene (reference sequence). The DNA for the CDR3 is TGTGCCTGGGCCCACCCCTGGTTCCGGAGCGCTTTCTTT. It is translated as CAWAHPWFRSAFF.

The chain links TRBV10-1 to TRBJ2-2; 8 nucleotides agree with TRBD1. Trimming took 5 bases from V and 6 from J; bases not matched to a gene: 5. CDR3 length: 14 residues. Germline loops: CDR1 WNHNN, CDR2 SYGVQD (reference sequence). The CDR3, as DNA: TGCGCCAGCAGTTCAGGGGGCTCCGCCGGGGAGCTGTTTTTT. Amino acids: CASSSGGSAGELFF.

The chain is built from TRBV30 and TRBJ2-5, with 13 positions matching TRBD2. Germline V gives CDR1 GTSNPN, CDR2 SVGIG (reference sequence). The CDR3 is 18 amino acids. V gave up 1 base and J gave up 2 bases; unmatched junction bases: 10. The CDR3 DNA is TGTGCCTGGAGTGACTGGACTAGCGGGGGACCCTTTCAAGAGACCCAGTACTTC. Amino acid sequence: CAWSDWTSGGPFQETQYF.

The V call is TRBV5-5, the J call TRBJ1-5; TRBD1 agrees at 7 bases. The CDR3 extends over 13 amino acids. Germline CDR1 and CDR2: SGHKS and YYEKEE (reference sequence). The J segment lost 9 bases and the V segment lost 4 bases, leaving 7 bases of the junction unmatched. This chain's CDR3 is CASSPDRSWPQHF. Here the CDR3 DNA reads TGTGCCAGCAGCCCGGACAGGTCGTGGCCCCAGCATTTT.

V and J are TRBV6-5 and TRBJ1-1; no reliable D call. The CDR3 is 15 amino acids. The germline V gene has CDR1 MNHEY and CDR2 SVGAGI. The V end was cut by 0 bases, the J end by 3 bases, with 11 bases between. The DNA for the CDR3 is TGTGCCAGCAGTTACTCGAGATCCCTTGACACTGAAGCTTTCTTT. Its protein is CASSYSRSLDTEAFF.

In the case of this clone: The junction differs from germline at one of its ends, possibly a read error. CDR3 nucleotides: TGTGCCAGCGGCGTAGCGGGACAGGGGGCGTACGAGCAGTACTTC. It encodes CASGVAGQGAYEQYF. V and J are TRBV9 and TRBJ2-7; 12 bases line up with TRBD1. The CDR3 contains 15 residues. CDR1 is SGDLS and CDR2 is YYNGEE in the germline V gene.

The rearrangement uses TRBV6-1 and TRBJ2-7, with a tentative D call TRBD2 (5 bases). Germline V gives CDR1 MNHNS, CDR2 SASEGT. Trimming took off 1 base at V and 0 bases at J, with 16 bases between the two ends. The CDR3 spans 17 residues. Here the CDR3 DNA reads TGTGCCAGCAGTGAAGGGGAATGGTACCGGGGCTCCTACGAGCAGTACTTC. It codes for CASSEGEWYRGSYEQYF.

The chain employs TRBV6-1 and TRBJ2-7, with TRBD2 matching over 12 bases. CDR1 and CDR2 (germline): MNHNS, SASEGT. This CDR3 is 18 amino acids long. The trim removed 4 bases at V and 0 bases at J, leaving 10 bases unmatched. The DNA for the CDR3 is TGTGCCAGCAGTGGGCGACTAGCGGGAGCCTCAAGCTCCTACGAGCAGTACTTC. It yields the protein CASSGRLAGASSSYEQYF.

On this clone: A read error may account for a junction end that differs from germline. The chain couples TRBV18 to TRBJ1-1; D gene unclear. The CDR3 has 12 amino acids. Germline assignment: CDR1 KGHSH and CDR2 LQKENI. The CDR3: CASSPQGAGNHF. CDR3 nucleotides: TGTGCCAGCTCACCACAAGGAGCGGGGAATCACTTT.

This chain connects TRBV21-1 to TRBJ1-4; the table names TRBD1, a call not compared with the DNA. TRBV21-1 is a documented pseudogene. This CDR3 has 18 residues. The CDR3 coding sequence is TGTGCCAGCAGCAAGCAAAATGGCCGATTCGTCCCCTTCGAAAAACTGTTTTTT. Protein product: CASSKQNGRFVPFEKLFF.

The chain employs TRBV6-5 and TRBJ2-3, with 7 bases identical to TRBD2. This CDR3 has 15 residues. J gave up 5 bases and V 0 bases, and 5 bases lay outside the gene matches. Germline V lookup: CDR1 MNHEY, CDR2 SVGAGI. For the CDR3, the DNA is TGTGCCAGCAGTTACTCGACATTAGCGGGAGATACGCAGTATTTT. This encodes CASSYSTLAGDTQYF.

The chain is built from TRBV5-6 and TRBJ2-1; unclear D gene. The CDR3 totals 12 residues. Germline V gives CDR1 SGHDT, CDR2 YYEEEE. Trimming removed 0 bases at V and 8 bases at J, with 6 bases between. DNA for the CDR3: TGTGCCAGCAGCTTGGGAGAGGATGAGCAGTTCTTC. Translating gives CASSLGEDEQFF.

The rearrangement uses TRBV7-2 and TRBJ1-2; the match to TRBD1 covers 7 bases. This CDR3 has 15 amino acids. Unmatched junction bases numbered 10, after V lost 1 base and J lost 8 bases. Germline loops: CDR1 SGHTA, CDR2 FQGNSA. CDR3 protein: CASSLGVTGMRGYTF. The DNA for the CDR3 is TGTGCCAGCAGCTTAGGAGTGACAGGGATGCGAGGCTACACCTTC.

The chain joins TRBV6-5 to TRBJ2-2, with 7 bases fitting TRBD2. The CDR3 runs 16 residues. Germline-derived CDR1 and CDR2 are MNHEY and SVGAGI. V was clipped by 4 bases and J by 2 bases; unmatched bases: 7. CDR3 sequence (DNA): TGTGCCAGCAGTTCGTGGGGGGGATCAAACACCGGGGAGCTGTTTTTT. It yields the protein CASSSWGGSNTGELFF.

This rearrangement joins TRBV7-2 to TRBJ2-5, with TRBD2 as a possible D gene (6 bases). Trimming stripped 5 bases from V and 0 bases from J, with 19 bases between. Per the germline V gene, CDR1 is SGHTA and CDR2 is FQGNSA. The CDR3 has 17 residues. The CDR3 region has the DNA TGTGCCAGCAGCCCTGAATGGGGTTCTAGCGACCAAGAGACCCAGTACTTC. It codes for CASSPEWGSSDQETQYF.